A selection of T cell receptor beta chains follows, all from one sample in a study of blood T cell repertoires in COVID-19. TCRdb keeps only in-frame clones here, not all; method: immunoSEQ multiplex PCR. Of about 370,000 clones listed, more than 70% are singletons. Sequenced: peripheral blood. These receptors all come from a woman aged 25 to 39 with COVID-19, enrolled during active disease. Each CDR3 is given with its conserved first and last residue. Each record gives: D gene, CDR3 length, J gene, clone size, V gene, CDR3 DNA, CDR3 protein. A D gene is named only where the DNA matches it firmly. Some rows have no size entry. The others give once, few or many, or a class for an expanded clone.

d_gene: TRBD1; len: 15; j_gene: TRBJ1-1; abundance: NA; v_gene: TRBV6-2/TRBV6-3; CDR3nt: TGTGCCAGCACCCCGGAGACAGGGGGTTACGCTGAAGCTTTCTTT; CDR3aa: CASTPETGGYAEAFF
d_gene: NA; len: 16; j_gene: TRBJ2-3; abundance: NA; v_gene: TRBV7-2; CDR3nt: TGTGCCAGCAGCTTAGGGGGGCCCCAAAGCACAGATACGCAGTATTTT; CDR3aa: CASSLGGPQSTDTQYF
d_gene: NA; len: 15; j_gene: TRBJ1-2; abundance: NA; v_gene: TRBV16; CDR3nt: TGTGCCAGCAGCCAATTCGGCAGGGAAGCCGGTGGCTACACCTTC; CDR3aa: CASSQFGREAGGYTF
d_gene: TRBD1; len: 15; j_gene: TRBJ1-2; abundance: NA; v_gene: TRBV28; CDR3nt: TGTGCCAGCAGCCCCCGACAGGGCGGAAACTATGGCTACACCTTC; CDR3aa: CASSPRQGGNYGYTF
d_gene: TRBD1; len: 16; j_gene: TRBJ2-5; abundance: NA; v_gene: TRBV5-4; CDR3nt: TGTGCCAGCAGCCCCCGGGACAGGGGGTCGTGGGAGACCCAGTACTTC; CDR3aa: CASSPRDRGSWETQYF
d_gene: TRBD2; len: 14; j_gene: TRBJ2-3; abundance: NA; v_gene: TRBV2; CDR3nt: TGTGCCAGCAGGGGACTAGCGGGGCCAGATACGCAGTATTTT; CDR3aa: CASRGLAGPDTQYF
d_gene: TRBD2; len: 17; j_gene: TRBJ2-7; abundance: NA; v_gene: TRBV5-6; CDR3nt: TGTGCCAGCAGCCGGGAGGGTTCTGGCGGGGAAGGGGGCGAGCAGTACTTC; CDR3aa: CASSREGSGGEGGEQYF
d_gene: NA; len: 14; j_gene: TRBJ1-4; abundance: NA; v_gene: TRBV4-1; CDR3nt: TGCGCCAGCAGCCAAGAATTCAGGGGTGAAAAACTGTTTTTT; CDR3aa: CASSQEFRGEKLFF
d_gene: TRBD2; len: 17; j_gene: TRBJ2-3; abundance: NA; v_gene: TRBV2; CDR3nt: TGTGCCAGCAGCGGGGTAAGATCGGCGGGAGGGCCAAATACGCAGTATTTT; CDR3aa: CASSGVRSAGGPNTQYF
d_gene: TRBD1; len: 19; j_gene: TRBJ2-1; abundance: NA; v_gene: TRBV23-1; CDR3nt: TGCGCCAGCAGTCATCCAGGGGCTCTGCGGGACAGGAGCTACAATGAGCAGTTCTTC; CDR3aa: CASSHPGALRDRSYNEQFF
d_gene: TRBD2; len: 12; j_gene: TRBJ2-1; abundance: NA; v_gene: TRBV29-1; CDR3nt: TGCAGCGTAGGACTAGCGGGCAATGAGCAGTTCTTC; CDR3aa: CSVGLAGNEQFF
d_gene: TRBD2; len: 18; j_gene: TRBJ2-1; abundance: NA; v_gene: TRBV7-2; CDR3nt: TGTGCCAGCAGCCCAAGAGGGCTAGCGGGGGGCTGGAACAATGAGCAGTTCTTC; CDR3aa: CASSPRGLAGGWNNEQFF
d_gene: NA; len: 15; j_gene: TRBJ1-1; abundance: NA; v_gene: TRBV15; CDR3nt: TGTGCCACCAGCAGAGATCAGGGGCTGAACACTGAAGCTTTCTTT; CDR3aa: CATSRDQGLNTEAFF
d_gene: TRBD1; len: 15; j_gene: TRBJ2-5; abundance: NA; v_gene: TRBV10-1; CDR3nt: TGCGCCAGCAGTGAGTCCGGGACACCAGGGGGGACCCAGTACTTC; CDR3aa: CASSESGTPGGTQYF
d_gene: NA; len: 14; j_gene: TRBJ1-6; abundance: once; v_gene: TRBV28; CDR3nt: TGTGCCAGCAGTCCGGACAGCTATAATTCACCCCTCCACTTT; CDR3aa: CASSPDSYNSPLHF
d_gene: TRBD1; len: 13; j_gene: TRBJ1-1; abundance: NA; v_gene: TRBV3-1/TRBV3-2; CDR3nt: TGTGCCAGCAGCGCACAGGGGATCACTGAAGCTTTCTTT; CDR3aa: CASSAQGITEAFF
d_gene: NA; len: 15; j_gene: TRBJ2-1; abundance: NA; v_gene: TRBV25-1; CDR3nt: TGTGCCAGCGGATCCAGGGTTAGCTCCTACAATGAGCAGTTCTTC; CDR3aa: CASGSRVSSYNEQFF
d_gene: NA; len: 13; j_gene: TRBJ1-5; abundance: NA; v_gene: TRBV6-6; CDR3nt: TGTGCCAGCAGTGGACCGGACAGTCAGCCCCAGCATTTT; CDR3aa: CASSGPDSQPQHF
d_gene: NA; len: 12; j_gene: TRBJ1-2; abundance: once; v_gene: TRBV6-2/TRBV6-3; CDR3nt: TGTGCCAGCAGTGACGACTTTGATGGCTACACCTTC; CDR3aa: CASSDDFDGYTF
d_gene: NA; len: 14; j_gene: TRBJ2-5; abundance: NA; v_gene: TRBV5-1; CDR3nt: TGCGCCAGCAGCTTGGAGACGGGCCAAGAGACCCAGTACTTC; CDR3aa: CASSLETGQETQYF
d_gene: TRBD2; len: 15; j_gene: TRBJ2-1; abundance: NA; v_gene: TRBV3-1/TRBV3-2; CDR3nt: TGTGCCAGCAGCCAAGACGTCCGAGCGGGAGATGAGCAGTTCTTC; CDR3aa: CASSQDVRAGDEQFF
d_gene: NA; len: 14; j_gene: TRBJ2-3; abundance: few; v_gene: TRBV12-5; CDR3nt: TGTGCTAGTGGTATTGGACAGAACACAGATACGCAGTATTTT; CDR3aa: CASGIGQNTDTQYF